Each of the 14 T cell receptor beta chains below was sequenced from the same sample in a study of T cells in localized non-small cell lung cancer. Sequencing used immunoSEQ multiplex PCR; TCRdb keeps in-frame clones, though not all of them. The sample lists some 20,000 clones; 90% were seen once. Specimen: peripheral blood, collected before any cancer treatment. The source is a woman aged 40-69 years with stage I lung adenocarcinoma.

This clone appeared a single time. CDR3 amino acids: CASSFPSGSTYEQYF. The CDR3 DNA follows: TGTGCCAGCAGTTTCCCTAGCGGGAGTACTTACGAGCAGTACTTC. The chain is built from TRBV28 and TRBJ2-7, with 10 bases lining up with TRBD2. Per the germline V gene, CDR1 is MDHEN and CDR2 is SYDVKM. V dropped 3 bases and J dropped 4; count of bases not matched to a gene: 6. The CDR3 covers 15 residues.

The chain employs TRBV6-6 and TRBJ2-1; a weak D match, TRBD2 (6 bases). The CDR3 spans 14 residues. The V gene lost 4 bases and the J gene lost 3 bases, with 10 bases spanning the gap. The germline V gene has CDR1 MNHNY and CDR2 SVGAGI (reference sequence). This chain's CDR3 is CASSWGLFYNEQFF. The CDR3, as DNA: TGTGCCAGCAGTTGGGGACTTTTCTACAATGAGCAGTTCTTC.

The chain uses TRBV4-1 and TRBJ2-7, with TRBD2 matching 12 bases. The CDR3 is 20 amino acids. Germline assignment: CDR1 MGHRA and CDR2 YSYEKL. V dropped 1 base and J dropped 0; count of bases not matched to a gene: 13. Here the CDR3 DNA reads TGCGCCAGCAGCCAAGTGGGCCCCAGACTAGCGGGAGTGTCCTCCTACGAGCAGTACTTC. Encoded protein: CASSQVGPRLAGVSSYEQYF.

V and J are TRBV19 and TRBJ1-2; no clear D gene. Between the trimmed V and J ends, which lost 3 bases and 0 bases, there was a span of 8 bases. Per the germline V gene, CDR1 is LNHDA and CDR2 is SQIVND (reference sequence). CDR3 length equals 14 residues. The CDR3 bases are TGTGCCAGTAGTATGTCAGCGGCTAACTATGGCTACACCTTC. It codes for CASSMSAANYGYTF.

This clone was observed a single time. The chain combines TRBV28 with TRBJ1-2; 7 bases align to TRBD1. This CDR3 is built from 14 residues. V shed 0 bases, J shed 7 bases, and the junction held 5 bases outside the gene matches. Germline V gene lookup returns CDR1 MDHEN and CDR2 SYDVKM. The CDR3 reads CASSLWGAGGGYTF. Written as DNA, the CDR3 is TGTGCCAGCAGTTTATGGGGGGCAGGGGGTGGCTACACCTTC.

The chain recombines TRBV25-1 with TRBJ2-2, with 9 positions matching TRBD2. The CDR3 has 16 residues. The ends lost 4 bases at V and 3 bases at J; junction bases unmatched: 6. Per germline, CDR1 MGHDK and CDR2 SYGVNS. For the CDR3, the DNA is TGTGCCAGCAGTGCCCCGCTAGCGGGGCACACCGGGGAGCTGTTTTTT. This sequence encodes CASSAPLAGHTGELFF. Variable domain in full (rest from reference TRBV25-1 and TRBJ2-2): EADIYQTPRYLVIGTGKKITLECSQTMGHDKMYWYQQDPGMELHLIHYSYGVNSTEKGDLSSESTVSRIRTEHFPLTLESARPSHTSQYLCASSAPLAGHTGELFFGEGSRLTVL.

This chain joins TRBV5-1 and TRBJ2-7; 10 bases match TRBD1. Germline-derived CDR1 and CDR2 are SGHRS and YFSETQ. Losses at the gene ends were 6 bases for V and 2 bases for J; bases not matched to a gene: 8. The CDR3 contains 15 residues. The DNA for the CDR3 is TGCGCCAGCACCCAAGGGGGACAGGGGACCTACGAGCAGTACTTC. This translates into CASTQGGQGTYEQYF.

The V call is TRBV18, the J call TRBJ2-2, with a tentative D call TRBD1 (6 bases). The CDR3 spans 15 residues. Trimming removed 2 bases at V and 6 bases at J, with 13 bases between. Germline CDR1 is KGHSH and CDR2 is LQKENI. CDR3 sequence: CASSPINPGAGELFF. CDR3 DNA: TGTGCCAGCTCACCAATTAACCCAGGGGCCGGGGAGCTGTTTTTT.

This sequence joins TRBV6-5 and TRBJ2-7; 7 bases are a match to TRBD2. V lost 5 bases and J lost 2; bases outside the gene matches: 6. Germline loops: CDR1 MNHEY, CDR2 SVGAGI. CDR3 size: 14 residues. The CDR3 here is CASSRTSWTYEQYF. The CDR3, as DNA: TGTGCCAGCAGTAGGACTAGTTGGACCTACGAGCAGTACTTC.

The chain joins TRBV10-3 to TRBJ2-7; 8 nucleotides agree with TRBD2. Per the germline V gene, CDR1 is ENHRY and CDR2 is SYGVKD. The CDR3 is 15 residues long. The V and J ends lost 4 bases and 2 bases, in that order; junction bases with no gene match: 7. CDR3 bases: TGTGCCATCAGTGCACGGCTAGCGGGCCCCTACGAGCAGTACTTC. Encoded protein: CAISARLAGPYEQYF.

V gene TRBV7-2 combines with J gene TRBJ2-5; no clear D gene. V lost 2 bases and J lost 3, with 7 bases in between. This CDR3 contains 13 residues. Germline V gene sequence: CDR1 SGHTA, CDR2 FQGNSA. For the CDR3, the DNA is TGTGCCAGCAGCTTATTTGGGGAAGAGACCCAGTACTTC. Protein product: CASSLFGEETQYF.

The V and J genes are TRBV18 and TRBJ2-3, with 9 nucleotides matching TRBD2. This CDR3 comprises 17 residues. Germline V gives CDR1 KGHSH, CDR2 LQKENI. J lost 2 bases, V lost 1 base, and 7 bases had no gene match. The CDR3 region is CASSPLNSGRYTDTQYF. In DNA, the CDR3 is TGTGCCAGCTCACCACTCAATAGCGGGAGATACACAGATACGCAGTATTTT.

The chain combines TRBV5-6 with TRBJ2-3, with 8 bases that match TRBD2. This CDR3 contains 16 residues. Germline V CDR1 and CDR2: SGHDT, YYEEEE. V lost 4 bases, J lost 2 bases, and 9 bases stayed unmatched. As DNA, the CDR3 is TGTGCCAGCAGCGCAGGGTACGGGAGGGCCACAGATACGCAGTATTTT. Translated, it gives CASSAGYGRATDTQYF.

DNA of the CDR3: TGTGCCACCAGCAGAGAAAGGAGGGGCAATCAGCCCCAGCATTTT. Translation: CATSRERRGNQPQHF. The genes are TRBV15 and TRBJ1-5; D gene unclear. The V end lost 0 bases, the J end lost 2 bases, and 8 bases lay between the germline ends. Germline loops: CDR1 LNHNV, CDR2 YYDKDF (reference sequence). The CDR3 has 15 residues.